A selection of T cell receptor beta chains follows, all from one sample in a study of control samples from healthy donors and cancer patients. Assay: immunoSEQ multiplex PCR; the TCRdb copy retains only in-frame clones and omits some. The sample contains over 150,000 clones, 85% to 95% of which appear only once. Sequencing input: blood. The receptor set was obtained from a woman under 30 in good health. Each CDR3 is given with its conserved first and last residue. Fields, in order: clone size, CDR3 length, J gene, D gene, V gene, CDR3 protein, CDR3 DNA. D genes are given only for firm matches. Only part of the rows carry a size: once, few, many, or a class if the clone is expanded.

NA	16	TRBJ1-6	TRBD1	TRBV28	CASSPSGQGVDSPLHF	TGTGCCAGCAGTCCCAGCGGACAGGGCGTAGATTCACCCCTCCACTTT
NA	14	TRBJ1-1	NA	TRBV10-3	CAIRGLGANTEAFF	TGTGCCATCCGGGGCCTGGGTGCGAACACTGAAGCTTTCTTT
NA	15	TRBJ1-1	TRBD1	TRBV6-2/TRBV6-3	CASSSGTAGSTEAFF	TGTGCCAGCAGTTCCGGGACAGCGGGGAGCACTGAAGCTTTCTTT
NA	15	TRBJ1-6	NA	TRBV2	CASSERTGINSPLHF	TGTGCCAGCAGTGAGAGGACGGGGATTAATTCACCCCTCCACTTT
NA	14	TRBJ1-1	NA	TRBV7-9	CASSLEVLNTEAFF	TGTGCCAGCAGCTTAGAGGTTTTGAACACTGAAGCTTTCTTT
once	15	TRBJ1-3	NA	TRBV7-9	CASSRPTVSGNTIYF	TGTGCCAGCAGCCGACCGACAGTCTCTGGAAACACCATATATTTT
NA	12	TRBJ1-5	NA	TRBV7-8	CASSPLDQPQHF	TGTGCCAGCAGCCCCCTGGATCAGCCCCAGCATTTT
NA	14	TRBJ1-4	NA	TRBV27	CASSSRFRGPELFF	TGTGCCAGCAGTTCTCGCTTCAGGGGACCAGAACTGTTTTTT
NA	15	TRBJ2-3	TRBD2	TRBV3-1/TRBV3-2	CASSLRGGGTDTQYF	TGTGCCAGCAGCCTACGGGGGGGAGGGACAGATACGCAGTATTTT
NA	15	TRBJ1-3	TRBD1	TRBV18	CASSQGAHPRNTIYF	TGTGCCAGCTCGCAGGGGGCGCATCCCCGAAACACCATATATTTT
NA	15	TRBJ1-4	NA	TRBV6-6	CASSYLGASNEKLFF	TGTGCCAGCAGTTACCTCGGGGCGTCTAATGAAAAACTGTTTTTT
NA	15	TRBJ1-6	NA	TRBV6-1	CASSERRGSGGVPHF	TGTGCCAGCAGTGAACGGCGGGGGAGTGGGGGGGTACCCCACTTT
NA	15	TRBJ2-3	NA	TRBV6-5	CASSSSGFSTDTQYF	TGTGCCAGCAGCTCGTCAGGGTTCAGCACAGATACGCAGTATTTT
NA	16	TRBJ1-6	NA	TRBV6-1	CASSDDGGGYNSPLHF	TGTGCCAGCAGTGATGATGGAGGGGGATATAATTCACCCCTCCACTTT
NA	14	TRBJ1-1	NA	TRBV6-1	CASSESGGLLGAFF	TGTGCCAGCAGTGAAAGCGGAGGGCTATTAGGAGCTTTCTTT
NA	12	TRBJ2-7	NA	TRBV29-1	CSVEARKYEQYF	TGCAGCGTTGAAGCTCGGAAGTACGAGCAGTACTTC
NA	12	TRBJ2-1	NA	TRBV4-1	CASRGREANRFF	TGCGCCAGCAGGGGCAGGGAAGCGAACCGGTTCTTC
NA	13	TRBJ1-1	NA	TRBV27	CASSLGAGTEAFF	TGTGCCAGCAGTTTGGGGGCGGGCACTGAAGCTTTCTTT
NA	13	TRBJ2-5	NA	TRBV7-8	CASSFRTKETQYF	TGTGCCAGCAGCTTTCGGACTAAAGAGACCCAGTACTTC
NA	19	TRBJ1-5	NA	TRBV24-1	CATSAPGTGAFYSNQPQHF	TGTGCCACCAGTGCCCCGGGAACAGGAGCATTTTATAGCAATCAGCCCCAGCATTTT
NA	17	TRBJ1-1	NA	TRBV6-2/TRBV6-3	CASSYQQGYDVGTEAFF	TGTGCCAGCAGTTACCAGCAAGGGTATGATGTTGGGACTGAAGCTTTCTTT
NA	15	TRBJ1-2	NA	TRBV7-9	CASWGGATSNYGYTF	TGTGCCAGCTGGGGGGGGGCTACCTCCAACTATGGCTACACCTTC
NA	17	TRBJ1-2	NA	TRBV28	CASISSRTVRGYYGYTF	TGTGCCAGCATTTCCTCAAGGACAGTCAGGGGCTACTATGGCTACACCTTC
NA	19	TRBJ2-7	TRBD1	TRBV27	CASSWGPHPGTGYSYEQYF	TGTGCCAGCAGTTGGGGCCCCCATCCCGGGACAGGCTATTCCTACGAGCAGTACTTC
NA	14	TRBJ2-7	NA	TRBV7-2	CASSLEGRGREKYF	TGTGCCAGTAGCTTAGAGGGTAGGGGCCGGGAGAAGTACTTC
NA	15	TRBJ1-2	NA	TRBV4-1	CASSQIVQAWDGYTF	TGCGCCAGCAGCCAAATAGTACAGGCATGGGATGGCTACACCTTC
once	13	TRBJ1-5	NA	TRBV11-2	CASSLDRNQPQHF	TGTGCCAGCAGCTTAGATCGCAATCAGCCCCAGCATTTT